A selection of T cell receptor beta chains follows, all from one sample in a study of identical twins. TCRdb recomputed calls from the 5' RACE reads with MiXCR, one row per CDR3 protein. The sample has some 1,700,000 distinct CDR3 sequences, roughly 35% seen once; the top ten hold about 0.27%. The sequencing sample was made of cord blood. These receptors all stem from a newborn girl in good health. CDR3s include the opening cysteine and the closing phenylalanine or tryptophan. The D gene is left open where the match is weak. Rows give clone size only sometimes, using once, few, many, or a class for an expanded clone.

>TRBJ1-5|.|TRBV5-1|TRBD1
TGCGCCAGCAGCCATGGACAGGGAAGCAATCAGCCCCAGCATTTT
CASSHGQGSNQPQHF
>TRBJ2-3|.|TRBV21-1|.
TGTGCCAGCAGCAAATTGGGGAGGGTGGATACGCAGTATTTT
CASSKLGRVDTQYF
>TRBJ1-2|few|TRBV28|.
TGTGCCAGCAGTTTCCCCGGCAGCCTTCCCCCGGGCTACACCTTC
CASSFPGSLPPGYTF
>TRBJ2-3|.|TRBV10-3|.
TGTGCCATCAGTGAGGGGGGGTCGGCAGATACGCAGTATTTT
CAISEGGSADTQYF
>TRBJ2-2|.|TRBV6-5|TRBD1
TGTGCCAGCAGATCAGGGGGTGGGAACACCGGGGAGCTGTTTTTT
CASRSGGGNTGELFF
>TRBJ2-1|few|TRBV4-1|TRBD2
TGCGCCAGCAGCCAAGGATTGGGACTAGCGAATAATGAGCAGTTCTTC
CASSQGLGLANNEQFF
>TRBJ2-1|.|TRBV5-1|TRBD2
TGCGCCAGCAGCTTGGGGGTTGCTAGCGGCCCCTACAATGAGCAGTTCTTC
CASSLGVASGPYNEQFF
>TRBJ2-3|.|TRBV28|.
TGTGCCAGCAAGACGACAGATCCAGATACGCAGTATTTT
CASKTTDPDTQYF
>TRBJ2-3|.|TRBV20-1|TRBD2
TGCAGTGCGGCAATTAGCGGGGTAACAGATACGCAGTATTTT
CSAAISGVTDTQYF
>TRBJ2-1|many|TRBV27|TRBD2
TGTGCCAGCAGTTTACATCCCCTGGGCCGGACTAGGTCATTGAATGAGCAGTTCTTC
CASSLHPLGRTRSLNEQFF
>TRBJ1-6|.|TRBV7-2|.
TGTGCCAGCAGGTTTAGCCGGGACGCAAATTCACCCCTCCACTTT
CASRFSRDANSPLHF